One sample yielded the 23 T cell receptor beta chains listed below, sequenced in a study of blood T cell repertoires in COVID-19. Using immunoSEQ multiplex PCR, the repertoire was profiled, and TCRdb retains in-frame clones only, with some absent. Of about 400,000 clones listed, about 90% were seen once; the top ten hold 1.7%. The sample consisted of PBMCs or T cells enriched from blood (not recorded which). The receptors come from a woman between 25 and 40 years old who had recovered from COVID-19.

This clone was counted a single time. The chain recombines TRBV7-6 with TRBJ1-2; D not resolved. Trimming took off 1 base at V and 5 bases at J, with 5 bases between the two ends. CDR3 size: 12 residues. Germline CDR1 and CDR2: SGHVS and FNYEAQ. The CDR3 is CASSLDSYGYTF. The CDR3 bases are TGTGCCAGCAGCTTAGACAGTTATGGCTACACCTTC.

The CDR3 sequence is CAWRIAGSGEQYF. CDR3 nucleotide sequence: TGTGCCTGGAGAATAGCGGGATCGGGGGAGCAGTACTTC. The chain recombines TRBV30 with TRBJ2-7, with 8 positions matching TRBD2. The V gene's germline CDR1 is GTSNPN and CDR2 SVGIG (reference sequence). The CDR3 is 13 amino acids. The J segment lost 7 bases and the V segment lost 3 bases, leaving 8 bases of the junction unmatched.

The V gene is TRBV7-6, the J gene TRBJ1-3, with 7 bases fitting TRBD1. The CDR3 spans 16 residues. The V segment lost 1 base and the J segment 2 bases; nucleotides outside the gene matches: 5. Germline-derived CDR1 and CDR2 are SGHVS and FNYEAQ. The DNA for the CDR3 is TGTGCCAGCAGCTTAGTATTTCAGGGGGCTGGAAACACCATATATTTT. It translates to CASSLVFQGAGNTIYF.

The V and J genes are TRBV11-2 and TRBJ2-7, with 14 bases that match TRBD2. V lost 3 bases, J lost 3 bases, and 10 bases stayed unmatched. The CDR3 consists of 18 residues. Germline CDR1 reads SGHAT; CDR2 reads FQNNGV. DNA for the CDR3: TGTGCCAGCAGCTTCCTCCTTGGGACTAGCGGGAGCATCTACGAGCAGTACTTC. Encoded protein: CASSFLLGTSGSIYEQYF.

This clone has just a few counts. The J gene is TRBJ1-1, the V gene TRBV19; no clear D. The CDR3 totals 16 residues. Looked up from germline, CDR1 is LNHDA and CDR2 is SQIVND (reference sequence). With 7 bases removed from V and 0 bases from J, the gap between germline ends came to 18 bases. The CDR3 DNA sequence: TGTGCCAGTACTCAGGAAACGCCGACGGTGAACACTGAAGCTTTCTTT. It specifies CASTQETPTVNTEAFF.

This clone has a handful of counts. The gene calls are TRBV7-3 and TRBJ1-1, with D unresolved. In germline, CDR1 is SGHTA, CDR2 FQGTGA. The CDR3 has 15 residues. V lost 4 bases, J lost 4 bases, and 16 bases lay in between. CDR3 loop: CASSYGEGFATEAFF. The CDR3 coding sequence is TGTGCCAGCAGCTACGGCGAGGGATTTGCCACTGAAGCTTTCTTT.

The rearrangement links TRBV2 to TRBJ1-1; D remains unclear. This CDR3 is 14 amino acids long. The germline V and J ends were trimmed by 2 bases and 1 base, with 8 bases remaining between them. In germline, CDR1 is SNHLY, CDR2 FYNNEI. The CDR3 reads CASSEISGNTEAFF. CDR3 sequence (DNA): TGTGCCAGCAGTGAAATCTCAGGGAACACTGAAGCTTTCTTT.

This chain uses TRBV6-5 with TRBJ2-1; 8 nucleotides line up with TRBD1. The trim removed 8 bases at V and 6 bases at J, leaving 9 bases unmatched. From germline, CDR1 is MNHEY and CDR2 SVGAGI. The CDR3 runs 14 residues. The CDR3 is CASARDRTLNEQFF. The CDR3 DNA sequence: TGTGCCAGCGCCCGGGACAGGACTCTCAATGAGCAGTTCTTC.

The rearrangement joins TRBV4-2 to TRBJ2-2; 12 bases fit TRBD2. Trimming took 1 base from V and 7 from J; bases not matched to a gene: 4. Germline assignment: CDR1 LGHNA and CDR2 YNFKEQ. The CDR3 length is 16 residues. The CDR3 spells CASSQGLAGENGELFF. In nucleotides, the CDR3 is TGTGCCAGCAGCCAAGGACTAGCGGGGGAGAACGGGGAGCTGTTTTTT.

V is TRBV13 and J is TRBJ2-1; 7 nucleotides agree with TRBD1. The CDR3 extends over 13 amino acids. The germline V gene encodes CDR1 PRHDT and CDR2 FYEKMQ (reference sequence). J gave up 9 bases and V 2 bases, and 4 bases lay outside the gene matches. Here the CDR3 reads CASSLTGVGEQFF. CDR3 nucleotides: TGTGCCAGCAGCTTAACAGGGGTGGGTGAGCAGTTCTTC. Based on the CDR3 plus reference TRBV13 and TRBJ2-1, the full variable domain is AAGVIQSPRHLIKEKRETATLKCYPIPRHDTVYWYQQGPGQDPQFLISFYEKMQSDKGSIPDRFSAQQFSDYHSELNMSSLELGDSALYFCASSLTGVGEQFFGPGTRLTVL.

The chain has TRBV9 and TRBJ1-2, with D possibly TRBD1 on 6 matching bases. The CDR3 runs to 15 residues. V was trimmed by 4 bases and J by 4 bases, leaving 17 bases between them. CDR1 and CDR2 from the germline V gene are SGDLS and YYNGEE. CDR3 nucleotide sequence: TGTGCCAGCAGCCAGGAACAGGGTGACGGCTATGGCTACACCTTC. This gives the protein CASSQEQGDGYGYTF.

The table lists this clone with a count of one. V and J are TRBV4-2 and TRBJ2-1; D is possibly TRBD2 (5 bases). The germline V gene has CDR1 LGHNA and CDR2 YNFKEQ. The CDR3 loop spans 13 amino acids. Trimming removed 3 bases at V and 3 bases at J, with 6 bases between. CDR3: CASSQGSYNEQFF. The CDR3 nucleotides are TGTGCCAGCAGCCAGGGGAGCTACAATGAGCAGTTCTTC.

This clone was seen only a few times. The chain couples TRBV4-2 to TRBJ1-5; 9 bases are shared with TRBD1. V lost 3 bases and J lost 6; bases outside the gene matches: 3. CDR3 length equals 14 residues. CDR1 is LGHNA, CDR2 YNFKEQ, per germline. CDR3 protein: CASSQEDRGQPQHF. CDR3 nucleotides: TGTGCCAGCAGCCAGGAGGACAGGGGTCAGCCCCAGCATTTT.

The V gene is TRBV4-2, the J gene TRBJ2-3; TRBD2 is a possible D gene (7 bases). The V gene's germline CDR1 is LGHNA and CDR2 YNFKEQ. V lost 0 bases and J lost 4, with 11 bases in between. This CDR3 has 15 amino acids. This chain's CDR3 is CASSQEGGAPDTQYF. The CDR3 nucleotides are TGTGCCAGCAGCCAAGAGGGGGGGGCACCAGATACGCAGTATTTT.

The V call is TRBV6-5, the J call TRBJ2-2, with 9 bases aligning to TRBD1. The CDR3 length is 14 residues. Trimming removed 7 bases from V and 1 base from J; junction bases left unmatched: 1. Germline CDR1 is MNHEY and CDR2 is SVGAGI. The CDR3 bases are TGTGCCAGCAAGGGACAGGGGAACACCGGGGAGCTGTTTTTT. It encodes CASKGQGNTGELFF.

This chain joins TRBV5-1 and TRBJ2-3; perhaps TRBD1 as D (6 bases). CDR3 size: 15 residues. Germline CDR1 SGHRS, CDR2 YFSETQ. V dropped 0 bases and J dropped 3 bases, with 11 bases sitting between them. Here the CDR3 reads CASSLAGQRTDTQYF. The DNA for the CDR3 is TGCGCCAGCAGCTTGGCGGGACAACGGACAGATACGCAGTATTTT.

This chain uses TRBV9 with TRBJ2-5; 8 bases are a match to TRBD1. The CDR3 sequence is 14 residues long. Germline V gene sequence: CDR1 SGDLS, CDR2 YYNGEE. Unmatched junction bases numbered 5, after V lost 2 bases and J lost 5 bases. The DNA of the CDR3 is TGTGCCAGCAGCGTTGGGACAGGCGAGGAGACCCAGTACTTC. This gives the protein CASSVGTGEETQYF.

In DNA form, the CDR3 reads TGTGCCAGCAGCTTGTCCGGGTCCTTAAATTACGAGCAGTACTTC. This translates into CASSLSGSLNYEQYF. The chain has TRBV5-4 and TRBJ2-7; D is unclear. V gave up 1 base and J gave up 4 bases, with 15 bases separating them. CDR3 length: 15 residues. Germline values: CDR1 SGHNT, CDR2 YYREEE (reference sequence).

V usage is TRBV30 and J usage is TRBJ1-4; 7 nucleotides match TRBD1. Trimming at V came to 5 bases and at J to 8 bases, leaving 14 bases not matched to a gene. Germline CDR1 is GTSNPN and CDR2 is SVGIG (reference sequence). This CDR3 contains 15 residues. DNA of the CDR3: TGTGCCTGGGCCTCCGGCGACAGGGCGACCGAAAAACTGTTTTTT. Translating it yields CAWASGDRATEKLFF.

This sequence joins TRBV7-9 and TRBJ1-2, with 7 positions matching TRBD1. This CDR3 is 14 amino acids long. Germline V gene sequence: CDR1 SEHNR, CDR2 FQNEAQ (reference sequence). The junction had 13 bases not matched to a gene; V was cut back by 8 bases and J by 7 bases. The CDR3 nucleotides read TGTGCCAGCGGTAGGGACAGCCTCTCGGGTGGCTACACCTTC. Translation: CASGRDSLSGGYTF.

J is TRBJ2-3 and V is TRBV11-2; TRBD2 agrees at 9 bases. The V gene's germline CDR1 is SGHAT and CDR2 FQNNGV. This CDR3 is 15 amino acids long. With V trimmed by 1 base and J by 1 base, 0 bases remained unmatched. CDR3 protein: CASSLASGGTDTQYF. The CDR3 DNA reads TGTGCCAGCAGCTTAGCTAGCGGGGGCACAGATACGCAGTATTTT.

The chain combines TRBV5-1 with TRBJ2-2; the D gene is possibly TRBD2 (6 bases). Germline-derived CDR1 and CDR2 are SGHRS and YFSETQ. CDR3 length: 16 amino acids. Trimming stripped 2 bases from V and 4 bases from J, with 15 bases between. DNA for the CDR3: TGCGCCAGCAGCTTCGTAAGGGACTCCTCCACCGGGGAGCTGTTTTTT. This sequence encodes CASSFVRDSSTGELFF.

The chain recombines TRBV11-2 with TRBJ2-4; maybe TRBD2 (7 bases). The V and J ends lost 1 base and 8 bases respectively, with 18 bases between them. The germline CDR1 and CDR2 sequences are SGHAT and FQNNGV. There are 16 residues in the CDR3. The CDR3 reads CASSLGRGARGDIQYF. The CDR3 DNA sequence: TGTGCCAGCAGCTTAGGTCGGGGGGCGCGTGGGGACATTCAGTACTTC.